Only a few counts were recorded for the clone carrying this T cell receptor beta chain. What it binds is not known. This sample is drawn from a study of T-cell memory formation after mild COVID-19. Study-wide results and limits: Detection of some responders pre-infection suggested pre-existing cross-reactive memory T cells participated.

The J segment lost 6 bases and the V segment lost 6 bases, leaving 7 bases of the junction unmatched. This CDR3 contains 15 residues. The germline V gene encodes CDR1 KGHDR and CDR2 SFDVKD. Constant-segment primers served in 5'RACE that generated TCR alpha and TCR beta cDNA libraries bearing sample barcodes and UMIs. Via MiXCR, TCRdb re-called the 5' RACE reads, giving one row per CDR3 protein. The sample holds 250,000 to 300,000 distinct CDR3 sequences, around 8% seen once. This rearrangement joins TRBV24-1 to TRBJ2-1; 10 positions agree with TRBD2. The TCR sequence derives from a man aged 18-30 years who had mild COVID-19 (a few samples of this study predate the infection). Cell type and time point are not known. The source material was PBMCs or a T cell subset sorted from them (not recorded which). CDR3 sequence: CATSTAGGWGNEQFF. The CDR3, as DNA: TGTGCCACCAGTACAGCGGGGGGGTGGGGCAATGAGCAGTTCTTC.